These 20 T cell receptor beta chains share one sample of origin, sequenced in a study of blood T cell repertoires in COVID-19. The repertoire was sequenced with immunoSEQ multiplex PCR; TCRdb's copy has only in-frame clones and lacks some. In the table there are a few hundred thousand clones, about 88% of which are singletons. Material for sequencing was peripheral blood. The source of these receptors is a woman aged 70-85 years with active or convalescent COVID-19.

The genes are TRBV15 and TRBJ2-4, with 8 bases fitting TRBD2. There are 16 residues in the CDR3. V lost 0 bases, J lost 7 bases, and 8 bases stayed unmatched. Germline V gene sequence: CDR1 LNHNV, CDR2 YYDKDF (reference sequence). CDR3 DNA sequence: TGTGCCACCAGCAGAGATCTTGTGACGGGAGGGAACATTCAGTACTTC. Protein: CATSRDLVTGGNIQYF.

The J gene is TRBJ2-3, the V gene TRBV7-2, with D unresolved. This CDR3 spans 16 amino acids. Per the germline V gene, CDR1 is SGHTA and CDR2 is FQGNSA. V lost 1 base, J lost 2 bases, and 13 bases lay in between. The CDR3 is CASSLVSRVLTDTQYF. In DNA form, the CDR3 reads TGTGCCAGCAGCTTAGTCTCCCGGGTTCTCACAGATACGCAGTATTTT.

The V and J genes are TRBV7-2 and TRBJ1-2; tentatively, D is TRBD1 (6 bases). This CDR3 region has 17 residues. V dropped 5 bases and J dropped 8 bases, with 27 bases sitting between them. Germline CDR1 reads SGHTA; CDR2 reads FQGNSA. The CDR3 sequence is CASSPAPNRVNRIGYTF. CDR3 DNA sequence: TGTGCCAGCAGCCCAGCCCCCAACAGGGTTAATAGAATCGGCTACACCTTC. Supplemented by reference TRBV7-2 and TRBJ1-2, the full variable domain reads GAGVSQSPSNKVTEKGKDVELRCDPISGHTALYWYRQSLGQGLEFLIYFQGNSAPDKSGLPSDRFSAERTGGSVSTLTIQRTQQEDSAVYLCASSPAPNRVNRIGYTFGSGTRLTVV.

This clone has only a few counts. The V gene is TRBV19, the J gene TRBJ1-2, with D unresolved. CDR3 length: 13 residues. Germline V gene lookup returns CDR1 LNHDA and CDR2 SQIVND (reference sequence). V gave up 4 bases and J gave up 4 bases, with 10 bases separating them. The CDR3 DNA reads as TGTGCCAGTAGTAGTTTGTGGGCCTATGGCTACACCTTC. This codes for CASSSLWAYGYTF.

The chain joins TRBV11-3 to TRBJ1-4, with D maybe TRBD1 (6 bases). Trimming left V 1 base short and J 5 bases short, with 14 bases between. The CDR3 covers 16 residues. Germline values: CDR1 SGHNT, CDR2 YENEEA. CDR3 sequence (DNA): TGTGCCAGCAGCTTAGGAGGAGGACAGCAAAATGAAAAACTGTTTTTT. It yields the protein CASSLGGGQQNEKLFF.

The chain employs TRBV18 and TRBJ1-1; 7 bases are a match to TRBD1. Germline V gives CDR1 KGHSH, CDR2 LQKENI. Trimming cost V 2 bases and J 0 bases; bases outside gene matches: 12. The CDR3 is 18 amino acids. The CDR3 loop reads CASSPMKGGSRMNTEAFF. The CDR3 DNA is TGTGCCAGCTCACCAATGAAAGGGGGCTCGAGGATGAACACTGAAGCTTTCTTT. The variable domain in full, completed from reference TRBV18 and TRBJ1-1, reads NAGVMQNPRHLVRRRGQEARLRCSPMKGHSHVYWYRQLPEEGLKFMVYLQKENIIDESGMPKERFSAEFPKEGPSILRIQQVVRGDSAAYFCASSPMKGGSRMNTEAFFGQGTRLTVV.

This clone was detected only a few times. This chain joins TRBV10-2 and TRBJ2-7; no clear D. Trimming took off 3 bases at V and 2 bases at J, with 5 bases between the two ends. The CDR3 is made up of 12 amino acids. Germline CDR1 and CDR2: WSHSY and SAAADI. CDR3 region: CASSDNTYEQYF. The CDR3 coding sequence is TGCGCCAGCAGTGACAACACCTACGAGCAGTACTTC.

The gene calls are TRBV18 and TRBJ2-2; TRBD1 agrees at 7 bases. CDR1 and CDR2 from the germline V gene are KGHSH and LQKENI. After removal of 6 bases from V and 0 bases from J, the junction contained 4 bases not matched to a gene. CDR3 length: 15 amino acids. For the CDR3, the DNA is TGTGCCAGCTCCCTCGGGACAGCGAACACCGGGGAGCTGTTTTTT. Residues: CASSLGTANTGELFF.

The gene calls are TRBV7-2 and TRBJ1-2; the D gene is possibly TRBD1 (5 bases). Germline loops: CDR1 SGHTA, CDR2 FQGNSA. With 3 bases removed from V and 5 bases from J, the gap between germline ends came to 13 bases. The CDR3 contains 14 residues. The CDR3 here is CASSFGGRGYGYTF. DNA of the CDR3: TGTGCCAGCAGCTTCGGGGGTCGGGGGTATGGCTACACCTTC.

The chain joins TRBV5-4 to TRBJ2-2; tentative D call: TRBD1 (6 bases). This CDR3 has 16 amino acids. Germline lookup yields CDR1 SGHNT and CDR2 YYREEE (reference sequence). V was clipped by 1 base and J by 4 bases, with 14 bases between them. The CDR3 DNA sequence: TGTGCCAGCAGCTTGCCCGGGACACCGTCCACCGGGGAGCTGTTTTTT. Amino acids: CASSLPGTPSTGELFF.

This clone was observed a single time. V gene TRBV7-8 combines with J gene TRBJ1-5; 7 nucleotides agree with TRBD1. The CDR3 has 16 residues. V lost 0 bases and J lost 6; bases outside the gene matches: 8. CDR1 is SGHVS and CDR2 is FQNEAQ in the germline V gene. The CDR3 loop reads CASSLAARTGGQPQHF. In DNA, the CDR3 is TGTGCCAGCAGCTTAGCAGCCAGGACAGGCGGTCAGCCCCAGCATTTT.

V and J are TRBV3-1 (or the pseudogene TRBV3-2) and TRBJ2-1, with D possibly being TRBD1 (7 bases). Trimming shortened V by 6 bases and J by 6 bases, and 15 bases separated the two germline ends. The CDR3 sequence is 14 residues long. Germline CDR1 LGHDT, CDR2 YNNKEL (reference sequence). The DNA of the CDR3 is TGTGCCAGCAGTCAGGGGGGTTATCTCAATGAGCAGTTCTTC. Translated: CASSQGGYLNEQFF.

This sequence joins TRBV27 and TRBJ1-2; TRBD1 matches at 7 bases. The CDR3 runs to 13 residues. V was pared by 5 bases and J by 6 bases, with 6 bases of the junction left unmatched. Germline assignment: CDR1 MNHEY and CDR2 SMNVEV (reference sequence). As DNA, the CDR3 is TGTGCCAGCAGTCACCGGGACAGTAATGGCTACACCTTC. Amino acids: CASSHRDSNGYTF.

The V gene is TRBV5-1, the J gene TRBJ1-5; a weak D match, TRBD1 (5 bases). The CDR3 has 15 amino acids. Germline V gene lookup returns CDR1 SGHRS and CDR2 YFSETQ. Deletions cut 0 bases from V and 8 bases from J, with 15 bases between. The CDR3 region is CASSLDGQGGKPQHF. CDR3 nucleotides: TGCGCCAGCAGCTTGGATGGCCAGGGAGGGAAGCCCCAGCATTTT.

This sequence joins TRBV6-6 and TRBJ2-3; 11 bases align to TRBD2. V trimming: 6 bases; J trimming: 2 bases; junction bases outside the gene matches: 4. This CDR3 has 15 amino acids. From germline, CDR1 is MNHNY and CDR2 SVGAGI (reference sequence). The CDR3 is CASRLAGAYTDTQYF. The CDR3 DNA sequence: TGTGCCAGCAGACTAGCGGGGGCCTACACAGATACGCAGTATTTT.

The chain combines TRBV5-1 with TRBJ1-4; D is unresolved. The length of the CDR3 is 15 residues. Per germline, CDR1 SGHRS and CDR2 YFSETQ. With 4 bases removed from V and 3 bases from J, the gap between germline ends came to 13 bases. The CDR3 sequence is CASSPTSLANEKLFF. In DNA, the CDR3 is TGCGCCAGCAGCCCGACAAGCTTGGCTAATGAAAAACTGTTTTTT.

V usage is TRBV18 and J usage is TRBJ2-2; D is perhaps TRBD1 (6 bases). V lost 6 bases to trimming and J lost 6 bases, with 20 bases between them. This CDR3 contains 16 residues. Germline V gene sequence: CDR1 KGHSH, CDR2 LQKENI. The CDR3 DNA is TGTGCCAGCTCGACCGCAACAGGGTCCTATGCCGGGGAGCTGTTTTTT. As protein: CASSTATGSYAGELFF.

The chain links TRBV5-4 to TRBJ2-1, with a weak D call TRBD2 (7 bases). The germline V gene has CDR1 SGHNT and CDR2 YYREEE (reference sequence). The CDR3 runs 18 residues. V lost 3 bases and J lost 4, with 23 bases in between. CDR3 sequence (DNA): TGTGCCAGCAGCTGGGCGGGGGCCATGCCCCTCGCTTACAATGAGCAGTTCTTC. Translation: CASSWAGAMPLAYNEQFF.

The V and J genes are TRBV19 and TRBJ2-7; a weak D match, TRBD1 (5 bases). Germline V gene lookup returns CDR1 LNHDA and CDR2 SQIVND (reference sequence). The CDR3 has 12 amino acids. With 6 bases removed from V and 2 bases from J, the gap between germline ends came to 8 bases. This chain's CDR3 is CASSQDTYEQYF. CDR3 DNA: TGTGCCAGTAGCCAGGACACCTACGAGCAGTACTTC. Looking up the rest from reference TRBV19 and TRBJ2-7 gives the full variable domain: DGGITQSPKYLFRKEGQNVTLSCEQNLNHDAMYWYRQDPGQGLRLIYYSQIVNDFQKGDIAEGYSVSREKKESFPLTVTSAQKNPTAFYLCASSQDTYEQYFGPGTRLTVT.

The chain recombines TRBV5-1 with TRBJ1-3; perhaps TRBD1 as D (6 bases). The CDR3 loop spans 15 amino acids. Germline assignment: CDR1 SGHRS and CDR2 YFSETQ. The germline V and J ends were trimmed by 5 bases and 1 base, with 13 bases remaining between them. CDR3 sequence reads: CASSQMGASGNTIYF. In DNA form, the CDR3 reads TGCGCCAGCAGTCAAATGGGGGCATCTGGAAACACCATATATTTT.